This T cell receptor (beta chain) was observed in a study of cytomegalovirus exposure and HLA in healthy donors. General study points: An observed cluster of highly shared sequence variants was recorded as a likely sequencing artifact. Generally TCR sequences proved uncommon, though certain public TCRs appeared in numerous donors.

V lost 6 bases to trimming and J lost 2 bases, with 10 bases between them. The germline gives CDR1 MNHEY, CDR2 SVGAGI. The CDR3 is 13 residues long. PCR employed 60 Vbeta and 13 Jbeta primers. Profiling relied on immunoSEQ multiplex PCR, and the TCRdb table lists in-frame clones only, not all of them. The sample shows about 130,000 clones, about four fifths of them seen only once. Concerning this clone: What it binds is not known.

The rearrangement links TRBV6-5 to TRBJ1-1, with D hard to call. Input material: PBMCs. This TCR was sampled from a man between 25 and 39 years old in good health and CMV-seronegative. The CDR3 loop reads CASSLDSNTEAFF. DNA of the CDR3: TGTGCCAGCAGCCTTGACTCAAACACTGAAGCTTTCTTT.